This T cell receptor (beta chain) comes out of a study of shared clonotypes between healthy human individuals. CD45RO-negative CD8 cells positively selected for CCR7 made up the naive population, which excluded terminally differentiated effector memory CD45RA+ cells. TCRdb's copy holds only in-frame clones and misses some; the assay was immunoSEQ multiplex PCR. The top ten hold roughly 1% of the sample, which has about 2 million clones, about 95% seen once. Germline values: CDR1 MNHEY, CDR2 SMNVEV (reference sequence). The length of the CDR3 is 14 residues. Study-wide results and caveats: Several donors had 5% to 6% of their naive CD4 clonotypes in common.

A word on this clone: Its antigen remains unknown.

The clonotype originates from a man in his late teens or twenties in good health. The sample was naive CD8+ T cells sorted from blood. This sequence joins TRBV27 and TRBJ2-5, with D maybe TRBD1 (6 bases). The end of the DNA aligns better with TRBJ2-4, so the J call may be wrong. The CDR3 loop reads CASSSPIGQNIQYF. CDR3 bases: TGTGCCAGCAGTTCCCCGATCGGACAGAACATTCAGTACTTC.